This T cell receptor beta chain was profiled in a study of blood T cells in healthy people across ages. The authors ran a second PCR of roughly 6 to 12 cycles using a sample-barcoded 5' primer and a J-beta primer mix. Each of the cDNA molecules was tagged by a template-switch adaptor with 12 random nucleotides. CDR3-containing paired-end reads numbered at least 3 million in each sample. One entry per CDR3 protein results from TCRdb running MiXCR on the 5' RACE reads. The data contain about 1.8 million distinct CDR3 sequences, 40% to 55% of them singletons. Notes on the study in general: Unknown CMV status may confound age-related changes in expanded clones.

Notes on this clonotype: The target antigen is unknown.

The receptor comes from a woman aged 40 to 49 in good health. Sample: blood.

The CDR3 nucleotides read TGCAGTGCTAGCCGTGGACAGGAGCTTTTACGCACAGATACGCAGTATTTT. Its protein product is CSASRGQELLRTDTQYF. The V call is TRBV20-1, the J call TRBJ2-3; 7 bases match TRBD1. The germline gives CDR1 DFQATT, CDR2 SNEGSKA (reference sequence). The CDR3 is 17 amino acids. V shed 3 bases and J 1 base; nucleotides not matched to a gene: 13.